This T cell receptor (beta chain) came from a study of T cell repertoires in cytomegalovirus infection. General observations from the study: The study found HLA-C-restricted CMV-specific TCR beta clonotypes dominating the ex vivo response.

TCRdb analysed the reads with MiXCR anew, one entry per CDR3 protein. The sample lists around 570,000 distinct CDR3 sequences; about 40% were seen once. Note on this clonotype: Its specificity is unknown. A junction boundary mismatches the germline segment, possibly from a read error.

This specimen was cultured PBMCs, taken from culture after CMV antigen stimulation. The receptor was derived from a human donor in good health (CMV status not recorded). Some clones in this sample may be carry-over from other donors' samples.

CDR3 protein: CASSLPGQGPQIF. CDR3 DNA: TGTGCCAGCAGCCTCCCGGGACAGGGCCCTCAGATCTTC. The rearrangement uses TRBV28 and TRBJ2-1, with 9 bases aligning to TRBD1. From germline, CDR1 is MDHEN and CDR2 SYDVKM. This CDR3 comprises 13 residues.